These 8 T cell receptor beta chains originate from one sample sequenced in a study of cytomegalovirus exposure and HLA in healthy donors. The data were produced by immunoSEQ multiplex PCR, yet TCRdb's version contains in-frame clones alone and is incomplete. The repertoire consists of 150,000 to 200,000 clones, with less than 90% occurring once and the leading ten covering approximately 10%. Sequencing was performed on PBMCs. The receptor set was obtained from a man aged 25 to 40 in good health and CMV-seropositive.

The chain is built from TRBV28 and TRBJ1-1; no definite D call. With 5 bases removed from V and 0 bases from J, the gap between germline ends came to 10 bases. This CDR3 has 14 amino acids. CDR1 is MDHEN, CDR2 SYDVKM, per germline. The CDR3 spells CASSLPLMNTEAFF. In DNA form, the CDR3 reads TGTGCCAGCAGTCTCCCCCTTATGAACACTGAAGCTTTCTTT.

The rearrangement joins TRBV11-2 to TRBJ1-2, with 12 nucleotides matching TRBD1. The CDR3 has 14 amino acids. Germline values: CDR1 SGHAT, CDR2 FQNNGV. J was trimmed by 8 bases and V by 6 bases; bases with no gene match: 7. The CDR3 protein is CASSPGQGARGYTF. The CDR3 DNA is TGTGCCAGCAGTCCGGGACAGGGGGCGAGGGGCTACACCTTC.

This chain uses TRBV25-1 with TRBJ2-2, with 7 bases that match TRBD1. Trimming removed 6 bases from V and 3 bases from J; junction bases left unmatched: 4. Germline-derived CDR1 and CDR2 are MGHDK and SYGVNS. There are 14 residues in the CDR3. The DNA of the CDR3 is TGTGCCAGCAGCCGGGACAGAGACACCGGGGAGCTGTTTTTT. Translated, it gives CASSRDRDTGELFF.

The chain uses TRBV7-8 and TRBJ1-1, with D perhaps matching TRBD1 (5 bases). This CDR3 is 14 amino acids long. V was cut by 6 bases and J by 8 bases, with 19 bases left in between. Per germline, CDR1 SGHVS and CDR2 FQNEAQ. This chain's CDR3 is CASRGRRGRGEAFF. CDR3 nucleotides: TGTGCCAGCAGGGGCAGGCGGGGACGGGGGGAAGCTTTCTTT.

The chain employs TRBV6-6 and TRBJ2-1; TRBD2 aligns across 10 bases. The ends lost 4 bases at V and 6 bases at J; junction bases unmatched: 0. This CDR3 contains 13 residues. CDR1 is MNHNY, CDR2 SVGAGI, per germline (reference sequence). CDR3 loop: CASSSSGSNEQFF. The CDR3 DNA is TGTGCCAGCAGTTCTAGCGGGAGCAATGAGCAGTTCTTC.

In this sample, this clone turned up once. This chain connects TRBV5-1 to TRBJ1-5; no clear D. The length of the CDR3 is 13 residues. Between the trimmed V and J ends, which lost 4 bases and 5 bases, there was a span of 10 bases. Germline loops: CDR1 SGHRS, CDR2 YFSETQ. The DNA for the CDR3 is TGCGCCAGCAGCCTGTCCGGGGATCAGCCCCAGCATTTT. Its translation: CASSLSGDQPQHF.

This clone has only a few counts. Here the CDR3 reads CASSPGTYNEQFF. In nucleotides, the CDR3 is TGTGCCAGCAGCCCCGGGACCTACAATGAGCAGTTCTTC. This chain links TRBV7-3 with TRBJ2-1, with D perhaps TRBD2 (5 bases). The V end was cut by 5 bases, the J end by 2 bases, with 7 bases between. CDR3 length: 13 residues. CDR1 and CDR2 from the germline V gene are SGHTA and FQGTGA.

On this clone itself: The same CDR3 is also encoded by other DNA sequences in this sample. This chain uses TRBV30 with TRBJ1-4; 7 nucleotides agree with TRBD1. This CDR3 is built from 14 residues. J gave up 4 bases and V 3 bases, and 5 bases lay outside the gene matches. Germline V gene sequence: CDR1 GTSNPN, CDR2 SVGIG (reference sequence). CDR3 amino acids: CAWRGNRGNEKLFF. The DNA of the CDR3 is TGTGCCTGGAGAGGGAACAGGGGTAATGAAAAACTGTTTTTT.